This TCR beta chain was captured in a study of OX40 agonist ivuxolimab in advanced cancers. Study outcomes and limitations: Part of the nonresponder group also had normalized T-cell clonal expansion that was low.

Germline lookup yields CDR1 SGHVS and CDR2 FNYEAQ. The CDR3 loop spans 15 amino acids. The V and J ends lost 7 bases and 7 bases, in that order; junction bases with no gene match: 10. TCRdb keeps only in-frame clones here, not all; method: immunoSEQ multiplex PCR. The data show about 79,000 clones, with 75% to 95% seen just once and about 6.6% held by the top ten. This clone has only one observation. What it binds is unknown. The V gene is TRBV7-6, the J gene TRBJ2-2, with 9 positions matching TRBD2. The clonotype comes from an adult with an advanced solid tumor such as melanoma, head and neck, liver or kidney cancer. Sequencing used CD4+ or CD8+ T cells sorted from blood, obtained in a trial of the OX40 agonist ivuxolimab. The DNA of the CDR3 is TGTGCCAGCACCCTGAATGGCGGGAGGGGCGGGGAGCTGTTTTTT. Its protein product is CASTLNGGRGGELFF.